The 18 T cell receptor beta chains in this list originate from one sample, sequenced in a study of CD4 T cells in relation to SARS-CoV-2 and coronaviruses. Only in-frame clones appear in the TCRdb table, and some are missing; sequencing was by immunoSEQ multiplex PCR. The sample has approximately 27,000 clones; roughly 82% are singletons. These receptors are not linked to any known antigen. CD4+ T cells from unexposed donors were obtained before the COVID-19 pandemic (2011-2018). After ten to eleven days of culture, CD4+ T cells were isolated. The sequenced sample consisted of CD4+ T cells from PBMCs, cultured in vitro. Every receptor here comes from a human donor in good health.

The rearrangement joins TRBV6-6 to TRBJ2-7, with a weak D call TRBD1 (5 bases). The CDR3 extends over 15 amino acids. The V end lost 4 bases, the J end lost 3 bases, and 16 bases lay between the germline ends. The germline V gene encodes CDR1 MNHNY and CDR2 SVGAGI (reference sequence). The CDR3 region has the DNA TGTGCCAGCAGTTCCTCCGCAGGAAGGGGCTACGAGCAGTACTTC. The encoded protein is CASSSSAGRGYEQYF.

This chain uses TRBV4-3 with TRBJ1-3, with D possibly being TRBD1 (5 bases). Germline V CDR1 and CDR2: LGHNA, YSLEER. The length of the CDR3 is 11 residues. V was shortened by 8 bases and J by 8 bases, with 10 bases between the two germline ends. The CDR3 DNA reads TGCGCCAGCGGTTCGGGGGACACCATATATTTT. Protein sequence: CASGSGDTIYF.

J is TRBJ2-7 and V is TRBV2; TRBD1 matches 10 bases. This CDR3 contains 14 residues. V was pared by 7 bases and J by 1 base, with 4 bases of the junction left unmatched. Germline V lookup: CDR1 SNHLY, CDR2 FYNNEI. CDR3 nucleotide sequence: TGTGCCAGCACAGGGACAGGGGCTTCCTACGAGCAGTACTTC. It codes for CASTGTGASYEQYF.

In DNA form, the CDR3 reads TGTGCCAGTAGTCCAAGGGGTCCCAAAAACATTCAGTACTTC. It specifies CASSPRGPKNIQYF. This chain joins TRBV19 and TRBJ2-4, with a tentative D call TRBD1 (5 bases). V shed 5 bases and J shed 2 bases, with 10 bases lying between them. Germline V gives CDR1 LNHDA, CDR2 SQIVND (reference sequence). The CDR3 extends over 14 amino acids.

In its sample, this clone was seen a few times. This sequence joins TRBV11-2 and TRBJ2-7, with 7 bases matching TRBD1. Trimming removed 4 bases from V and 4 bases from J; junction bases left unmatched: 7. The CDR3 sequence is 14 residues long. Germline V CDR1 and CDR2: SGHAT, FQNNGV. CDR3 bases: TGTGCCAGCAGCTCTCTGGGACAGCTATACGAGCAGTACTTC. This encodes CASSSLGQLYEQYF.

The chain has TRBV6-6 and TRBJ1-1, with 11 bases matching TRBD1. The CDR3 is 16 residues long. Germline loops: CDR1 MNHNY, CDR2 SVGAGI (reference sequence). With 5 bases clipped from V and 2 bases from J, the junction kept 7 bases outside the gene matches. CDR3 amino acids: CASSPGTGGANTEAFF. The CDR3 DNA sequence: TGTGCCAGCAGTCCGGGGACAGGGGGGGCCAACACTGAAGCTTTCTTT.

This sequence joins TRBV5-1 and TRBJ2-3; the D is unclear. CDR3 length equals 14 residues. V was clipped by 0 bases and J by 2 bases, with 7 bases between them. The germline V gene encodes CDR1 SGHRS and CDR2 YFSETQ. The DNA for the CDR3 is TGCGCCAGCAGCTTGGGCAGTTTCACAGATACGCAGTATTTT. It yields the protein CASSLGSFTDTQYF.

This clone showed up just a few times. The rearrangement links TRBV5-1 to TRBJ1-1, with 9 nucleotides matching TRBD1. Germline CDR1 is SGHRS and CDR2 is YFSETQ. The CDR3 contains 14 residues. Unmatched junction bases numbered 5, after V lost 3 bases and J lost 5 bases. CDR3 sequence: CASSWDRAATEAFF. CDR3 DNA sequence: TGCGCCAGCAGCTGGGACAGGGCGGCGACTGAAGCTTTCTTT.

The V call is TRBV3-1 (or the pseudogene TRBV3-2), the J call TRBJ1-2, with D maybe TRBD1 (5 bases). V gave up 0 bases and J gave up 4 bases, with 9 bases separating them. This CDR3 has 14 residues. Germline V gives CDR1 LGHDT, CDR2 YNNKEL (reference sequence). The CDR3 region is CASSQDYGGYGYTF. The CDR3 DNA reads as TGTGCCAGCAGCCAAGATTACGGGGGCTATGGCTACACCTTC.

The sample holds a few counts of this clone. The chain combines TRBV7-8 with TRBJ1-3; D remains ambiguous. The CDR3 runs to 14 residues. Trimming stripped 1 base from V and 4 bases from J, with 8 bases between. CDR1 SGHVS and CDR2 FQNEAQ come from the germline V gene. The CDR3, as DNA: TGTGCCAGCAGCTTAGGAGGAGGGGGAAACACCATATATTTT. This sequence encodes CASSLGGGGNTIYF.

J is TRBJ1-5 and V is TRBV6-2 or TRBV6-3, with a tentative D call TRBD1 (6 bases). Trimming took off 0 bases at V and 5 bases at J, with 23 bases between the two ends. CDR3 length: 19 residues. Germline values: CDR1 MNHEY, CDR2 SVGEGT. In DNA, the CDR3 is TGTGCCAGCAGTTACTCGGTCTTCCAGGGGACGTTTTTTCATCAGCCCCAGCATTTT. Translating it yields CASSYSVFQGTFFHQPQHF.

The J gene is TRBJ2-5, the V gene TRBV5-6; 7 bases are a match to TRBD2. The germline V gene encodes CDR1 SGHDT and CDR2 YYEEEE. This CDR3 contains 18 residues. V gave up 4 bases and J gave up 4 bases; unmatched junction bases: 19. CDR3 residues: CASSRRSALAREGETQYF. Here the CDR3 DNA reads TGTGCCAGCAGCAGGCGGTCGGCACTAGCGAGGGAAGGAGAGACCCAGTACTTC.

The chain joins TRBV27 to TRBJ2-7, with 7 bases aligning to TRBD1. The V gene end was trimmed by 5 bases and the J gene end by 5 bases; junction bases not matched to a gene: 9. Germline CDR1 MNHEY, CDR2 SMNVEV (reference sequence). The CDR3 has 14 residues. CDR3 region: CASSPDSGTDEQYF. CDR3 sequence (DNA): TGTGCCAGCAGTCCAGATTCCGGGACAGACGAGCAGTACTTC.

The table lists this clone with a few counts. The chain uses TRBV7-2 and TRBJ1-2, with D tentatively TRBD1 (5 bases). V lost 5 bases and J 0 bases, leaving 16 bases between the germline ends. Germline V gives CDR1 SGHTA, CDR2 FQGNSA. This CDR3 comprises 16 residues. The CDR3, as DNA: TGTGCCAGCAGCCCGCGGGTGCAGGGCGCTAACTATGGCTACACCTTC. It translates to CASSPRVQGANYGYTF.

The chain has TRBV6-6 and TRBJ1-4, with a possible D match to TRBD1 (6 bases). CDR1 and CDR2 from the germline V gene are MNHNY and SVGAGI (reference sequence). V lost 5 bases to trimming and J lost 3 bases, with 19 bases between them. The CDR3 runs 17 residues. The CDR3 protein is CASSLLEPGVSNEKLFF. CDR3 bases: TGTGCCAGCAGTCTCCTTGAGCCAGGGGTGTCTAATGAAAAACTGTTTTTT.

CDR3 residues: CASESNSGSSYNEQFF. CDR3 in DNA: TGTGCCAGCGAGTCGAATAGCGGGAGCTCCTACAATGAGCAGTTCTTC. The rearrangement joins TRBV11-1 to TRBJ2-1, with 9 bases matching TRBD2. The CDR3 totals 16 residues. V was pared by 8 bases and J by 0 bases, with 8 bases of the junction left unmatched. Per the germline V gene, CDR1 is SGHAT and CDR2 is FQDESV (reference sequence). Looking up the rest from reference TRBV11-1 and TRBJ2-1 gives the full variable domain: EAEVAQSPRYKITEKSQAVAFWCDPISGHATLYWYRQILGQGPELLVQFQDESVVDDSQLPKDRFSAERLKGVDSTLKIQPAELGDSAMYLCASESNSGSSYNEQFFGPGTRLTVL.

Concerning this clone: The junction differs from germline at one of its ends, possibly a read error. The chain employs TRBV7-2 and TRBJ2-7; 9 bases fit TRBD2. Per germline, CDR1 SGHTA and CDR2 FQGNSA. The CDR3 runs 15 residues. CDR3 DNA: TGTGCCAGCAGCTTCCCCGGGACTAGCTCCAACGAGCAGTACTTC. This sequence encodes CASSFPGTSSNEQYF. Full variable domain (remainder filled in from reference TRBV7-2 and TRBJ2-7): GAGVSQSPSNKVTEKGKDVELRCDPISGHTALYWYRQSLGQGLEFLIYFQGNSAPDKSGLPSDRFSAERTGGSVSTLTIQRTQQEDSAVYLCASSFPGTSSNEQYFGPGTRLTVT.

The V gene is TRBV6-1, the J gene TRBJ1-1; D unresolved. Trimming removed 6 bases at V and 0 bases at J, with 14 bases between. CDR1 is MNHNS, CDR2 SASEGT, per germline. CDR3 length equals 15 residues. The CDR3 nucleotides are TGTGCCAGCAGGAGGACTTTCCTGGTGAACACTGAAGCTTTCTTT. Protein sequence: CASRRTFLVNTEAFF.